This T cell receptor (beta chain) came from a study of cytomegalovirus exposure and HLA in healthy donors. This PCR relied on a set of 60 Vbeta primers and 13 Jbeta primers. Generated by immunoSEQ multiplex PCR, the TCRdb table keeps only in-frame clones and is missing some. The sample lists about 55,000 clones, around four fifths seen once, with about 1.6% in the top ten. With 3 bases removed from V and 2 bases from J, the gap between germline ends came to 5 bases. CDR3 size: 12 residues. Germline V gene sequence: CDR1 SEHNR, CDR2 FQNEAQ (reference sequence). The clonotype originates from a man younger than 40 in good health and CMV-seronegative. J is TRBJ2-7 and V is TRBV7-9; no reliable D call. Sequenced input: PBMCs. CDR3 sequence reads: CASSFRAYEQYF. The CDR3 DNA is TGTGCCAGCAGCTTTCGGGCCTACGAGCAGTACTTC.